A single sample is the source of the 30 T cell receptor beta chains below, sequenced in a study of blood T cell repertoires in COVID-19. Profiled with immunoSEQ multiplex PCR; TCRdb holds only in-frame clones, not every one. The table lists roughly 42,000 clones, approximately 85% of them singletons, with over 9% in the top ten. Sequencing input: peripheral blood. The receptor source for this set is a human donor in a cohort sampled during active COVID-19.

The V call is TRBV11-1, the J call TRBJ2-3, with TRBD2 matching over 11 bases. Germline V gene lookup returns CDR1 SGHAT and CDR2 FQDESV (reference sequence). This CDR3 comprises 15 residues. The ends lost 5 bases at V and 5 bases at J; junction bases unmatched: 6. CDR3 sequence reads: CASSDSGGAGDTQYF. CDR3 DNA: TGTGCCAGCAGCGATAGCGGGGGGGCGGGAGATACGCAGTATTTT.

The chain has TRBV24-1 and TRBJ1-2; D unclear. The V gene lost 2 bases and the J gene lost 2 bases, with 5 bases spanning the gap. Germline V gene lookup returns CDR1 KGHDR and CDR2 SFDVKD. The CDR3 consists of 13 residues. The DNA for the CDR3 is TGTGCCACCAGTGATTCCTACAACTATGGCTACACCTTC. This sequence encodes CATSDSYNYGYTF.

A note on this clone: Other DNA sequences in the sample encode the same CDR3. This sequence joins TRBV6-5 and TRBJ1-5; a weak D match, TRBD1 (5 bases). CDR3 length equals 14 residues. V was pared by 5 bases and J by 2 bases, with 10 bases between. The germline V gene has CDR1 MNHEY and CDR2 SVGAGI. CDR3 in DNA: TGTGCCAGCAGTCCCGGAGGGGGCAATCAGCCCCAGCATTTT. Protein: CASSPGGGNQPQHF.

By share of the sample, this clone is medium-sized. The rearrangement links TRBV6-5 to TRBJ2-7, with D possibly matching TRBD2 (6 bases). Trimming cost V 5 bases and J 1 base, with 9 bases left between them. CDR3 length: 13 amino acids. CDR1 MNHEY and CDR2 SVGAGI come from the germline V gene. CDR3 amino acids: CASSPEGSYEQYF. CDR3 nucleotide sequence: TGTGCCAGCAGTCCGGAGGGGTCCTACGAGCAGTACTTC.

V and J are TRBV29-1 and TRBJ2-3, with D perhaps TRBD2 (5 bases). Germline values: CDR1 SQVTM, CDR2 ANQGSEA. V was clipped by 4 bases and J by 2 bases, with 10 bases between them. This CDR3 is built from 13 residues. CDR3 sequence: CSVGTGPTDTQYF. The CDR3 bases are TGCAGCGTTGGGACTGGACCCACAGATACGCAGTATTTT.

The chain joins TRBV6-5 to TRBJ2-7; 8 bases line up with TRBD2. J gave up 0 bases and V 7 bases, and 5 bases lay outside the gene matches. Germline lookup yields CDR1 MNHEY and CDR2 SVGAGI. The length of the CDR3 is 14 residues. The CDR3 reads CASNRGGASYEQYF. The DNA of the CDR3 is TGTGCCAGCAACCGGGGGGGAGCCTCCTACGAGCAGTACTTC.

This chain uses TRBV27 with TRBJ2-5, with 8 bases identical to TRBD1. The CDR3 is 16 amino acids. Looked up from germline, CDR1 is MNHEY and CDR2 is SMNVEV (reference sequence). The V segment lost 5 bases and the J segment 0 bases; nucleotides outside the gene matches: 8. CDR3 nucleotides: TGTGCCAGCAGTACCCCGGGACAGGCTTACCAAGAGACCCAGTACTTC. Translation: CASSTPGQAYQETQYF.

V is TRBV3-1 (or the pseudogene TRBV3-2) and J is TRBJ1-3, with a weak D call TRBD1 (6 bases). The V gene's germline CDR1 is LGHDT and CDR2 YNNKEL (reference sequence). V lost 4 bases to trimming and J lost 3 bases, with 7 bases between them. The CDR3 extends over 13 amino acids. The CDR3 here is CASSRQDGNTIYF. The CDR3 nucleotides read TGTGCCAGCAGCCGACAGGATGGAAACACCATATATTTT.

The J gene is TRBJ2-1, the V gene TRBV7-8; D possibly corresponds to TRBD1 (6 bases). Trimming removed 7 bases at V and 2 bases at J, with 18 bases between. In germline, CDR1 is SGHVS, CDR2 FQNEAQ. CDR3 length: 16 amino acids. In DNA, the CDR3 is TGTGCCAGCACCCCATGGGGGCAGGGCACCTACAATGAGCAGTTCTTC. This codes for CASTPWGQGTYNEQFF.

The J gene is TRBJ2-1, the V gene TRBV10-2; D perhaps matches TRBD2 (5 bases). V lost 2 bases, J lost 8 bases, and 13 bases lay in between. The CDR3 length is 14 residues. Per germline, CDR1 WSHSY and CDR2 SAAADI. This chain's CDR3 is CASSETVAMDEQFF. CDR3 nucleotide sequence: TGCGCCAGCAGTGAGACAGTAGCGATGGATGAGCAGTTCTTC.

The chain combines TRBV6-5 with TRBJ1-1; perhaps TRBD1 as D (6 bases). CDR3 length equals 11 residues. The V end lost 4 bases, the J end lost 10 bases, and 10 bases lay between the germline ends. CDR1 is MNHEY, CDR2 SVGAGI, per germline. The CDR3 region is CASSLGGGAFF. The CDR3 DNA is TGTGCCAGCAGTTTAGGGGGGGGAGCTTTCTTT.

The chain links TRBV7-3 to TRBJ2-7; D may be TRBD1 (6 bases). The V end was cut by 5 bases, the J end by 0 bases, with 11 bases between. Germline CDR1 and CDR2: SGHTA and FQGTGA. The CDR3 covers 14 residues. CDR3 sequence reads: CASSPDRSSYEQYF. The CDR3 DNA follows: TGTGCCAGCAGCCCAGACAGGAGCTCCTACGAGCAGTACTTC.

V is TRBV19 and J is TRBJ1-1; 7 nucleotides align to TRBD1. V lost 3 bases, J lost 5 bases, and 6 bases stayed unmatched. Germline CDR1 LNHDA, CDR2 SQIVND (reference sequence). There are 14 residues in the CDR3. CDR3 sequence reads: CASSIKGARTEAFF. CDR3 DNA sequence: TGTGCCAGTAGTATTAAGGGGGCCAGAACTGAAGCTTTCTTT. Full variable domain (remainder filled in from reference TRBV19 and TRBJ1-1): DGGITQSPKYLFRKEGQNVTLSCEQNLNHDAMYWYRQDPGQGLRLIYYSQIVNDFQKGDIAEGYSVSREKKESFPLTVTSAQKNPTAFYLCASSIKGARTEAFFGQGTRLTVV.

The gene calls are TRBV5-5 and TRBJ1-2; D uncertain. V was clipped by 0 bases and J by 4 bases, with 13 bases between them. Germline-derived CDR1 and CDR2 are SGHKS and YYEKEE (reference sequence). The CDR3 runs to 15 residues. Here the CDR3 DNA reads TGTGCCAGCAGCTTGGGGGCCCTACCTGGCTATGGCTACACCTTC. Its translation: CASSLGALPGYGYTF.

The count of this clone is one. The chain combines TRBV2 with TRBJ1-2; 7 bases align to TRBD1. J lost 5 bases, V lost 5 bases, and 2 bases had no gene match. The CDR3 is 12 residues long. Germline loops: CDR1 SNHLY, CDR2 FYNNEI. The CDR3 bases are TGTGCCAGCAGTACGACAGGGTATGGCTACACCTTC. Translated: CASSTTGYGYTF.

V and J are TRBV24-1 and TRBJ2-5, with 7 bases that match TRBD1. Unmatched junction bases numbered 3, after V lost 4 bases and J lost 2 bases. CDR1 and CDR2 from the germline V gene are KGHDR and SFDVKD. This CDR3 contains 14 residues. CDR3 DNA: TGTGCCACCAGTGAAGGGACAGCACAAGAGACCCAGTACTTC. It encodes CATSEGTAQETQYF.

This chain uses TRBV4-2 with TRBJ2-2, with D possibly TRBD1 on 5 matching bases. The CDR3 spans 16 residues. Germline assignment: CDR1 LGHNA and CDR2 YNFKEQ. Trimming shortened V by 2 bases and J by 4 bases, and 14 bases separated the two germline ends. CDR3 sequence reads: CASSQFSGSGTGELFF. CDR3 coding DNA: TGTGCCAGCAGCCAATTCTCAGGGTCGGGCACCGGGGAGCTGTTTTTT.

This clone turned up a few times. The V call is TRBV6-1, the J call TRBJ2-3, with D perhaps matching TRBD2 (5 bases). Germline V gene sequence: CDR1 MNHNS, CDR2 SASEGT. CDR3 length: 14 residues. Trimming shortened V by 1 base and J by 0 bases, and 5 bases separated the two germline ends. The CDR3 region is CASSEGLSTDTQYF. The CDR3, as DNA: TGTGCCAGCAGTGAAGGACTAAGCACAGATACGCAGTATTTT.

This clone was seen a few times. V is TRBV5-4 and J is TRBJ2-7; 11 bases fit TRBD1. Losses at the gene ends were 4 bases for V and 8 bases for J; bases not matched to a gene: 2. Germline CDR1 reads SGHNT; CDR2 reads YYREEE (reference sequence). The CDR3 is 12 amino acids. CDR3: CASSLDRGQQYF. Written as DNA, the CDR3 is TGTGCCAGCAGCCTGGACAGGGGGCAGCAGTACTTC.

This sequence joins TRBV6-6 and TRBJ2-2; TRBD1 is a possible D gene (6 bases). The length of the CDR3 is 13 residues. CDR1 is MNHNY, CDR2 SVGAGI, per germline (reference sequence). V was cut by 6 bases and J by 4 bases, with 9 bases left in between. CDR3 in amino acids: CASRDSFTGELFF. CDR3 nucleotides: TGTGCCAGCAGGGACAGTTTCACCGGGGAGCTGTTTTTT.

This chain connects TRBV12-5 to TRBJ1-1, with 8 bases that match TRBD1. CDR3 size: 14 residues. Trimming at V came to 7 bases and at J to 3 bases, leaving 7 bases not matched to a gene. Germline values: CDR1 LGHNT, CDR2 FRNRAP. For the CDR3, the DNA is TGTGCTAGTGCCCAAGACAGGGGAGACACTGAAGCTTTCTTT. Translating gives CASAQDRGDTEAFF.

The chain has TRBV4-3 and TRBJ2-1; 7 bases map to TRBD2. The CDR3 totals 17 residues. Germline V gene data show CDR1 as LGHNA and CDR2 as YSLEER. The junction had 13 bases not matched to a gene; V was cut back by 2 bases and J by 6 bases. The CDR3: CASSQTSILSGANEQFF. The CDR3 DNA reads as TGCGCCAGCAGCCAAACTTCTATTCTCAGCGGGGCCAATGAGCAGTTCTTC.

This clone was counted a few times. The J gene is TRBJ2-1, the V gene TRBV4-2; D unresolved. The germline gives CDR1 LGHNA, CDR2 YNFKEQ. Trimming shortened V by 0 bases and J by 4 bases, and 4 bases separated the two germline ends. The CDR3 runs 13 residues. The DNA for the CDR3 is TGTGCCAGCAGCCAAGATCAGTACAATGAGCAGTTCTTC. Encoded protein: CASSQDQYNEQFF.

V usage is TRBV27 and J usage is TRBJ1-2; D uncertain. The V gene lost 2 bases and the J gene lost 0 bases, with 4 bases spanning the gap. The germline CDR1 and CDR2 sequences are MNHEY and SMNVEV (reference sequence). This CDR3 comprises 13 residues. In nucleotides, the CDR3 is TGTGCCAGCAGTTTAGCAGCTAACTATGGCTACACCTTC. Protein sequence: CASSLAANYGYTF.

This clone was picked up a small number of times. The junction differs from germline at one of its ends, possibly a read error. This rearrangement joins TRBV7-7 to TRBJ2-2, with D unclear. Germline values: CDR1 SSHAT, CDR2 FNYEAQ (reference sequence). The CDR3 consists of 12 residues. CDR3 nucleotides: TGTGCTAGCAGCTTAGCCGGTTGGGAGCTGTTTTTT. Translation gives CASSLAGWELFF.

This clone was observed a single time. The rearrangement links TRBV3-1 (or the pseudogene TRBV3-2) to TRBJ2-7; 9 nucleotides agree with TRBD1. With 3 bases clipped from V and 3 bases from J, the junction kept 6 bases outside the gene matches. This CDR3 has 15 residues. Germline V gene sequence: CDR1 LGHDT, CDR2 YNNKEL (reference sequence). CDR3: CASSQGGTGLYEQYF. The CDR3 DNA reads as TGTGCCAGCAGCCAGGGCGGGACAGGGCTCTACGAGCAGTACTTC.

The chain carries TRBV30 and TRBJ1-1; possibly TRBD1 for D (6 bases). Germline V CDR1 and CDR2: GTSNPN, SVGIG (reference sequence). The CDR3 is made up of 12 amino acids. The V end lost 5 bases, the J end lost 1 base, and 8 bases lay between the germline ends. The CDR3 loop is CAWETGNTEAFF. The CDR3 DNA sequence: TGTGCCTGGGAGACAGGGAACACTGAAGCTTTCTTT. Full variable domain (outside the CDR3, taken from reference TRBV30 and TRBJ1-1): SQTIHQWPATLVQPVGSPLSLECTVEGTSNPNLYWYRQAAGRGLQLLFYSVGIGQISSEVPQNLSASRPQDRQFILSSKKLLLSDSGFYLCAWETGNTEAFFGQGTRLTVV.

This chain joins TRBV7-2 and TRBJ1-3; D might be TRBD1 (5 bases). CDR3 length equals 18 residues. Per the germline V gene, CDR1 is SGHTA and CDR2 is FQGNSA. Trimming took off 0 bases at V and 0 bases at J, with 15 bases between the two ends. The CDR3 coding sequence is TGTGCCAGCAGCTTAGCGTTTTCTGGGGCCCTCTCTGGAAACACCATATATTTT. This codes for CASSLAFSGALSGNTIYF.

This rearrangement joins TRBV3-1 (or the pseudogene TRBV3-2) to TRBJ1-4; tentative D call: TRBD1 (6 bases). CDR3 length: 14 residues. Germline V gives CDR1 LGHDT, CDR2 YNNKEL (reference sequence). The germline V and J ends were trimmed by 1 base and 8 bases, with 11 bases remaining between them. CDR3 amino acids: CASSQVQGNEKLFF. The CDR3 region has the DNA TGTGCCAGCAGCCAAGTACAGGGAAACGAAAAACTGTTTTTT.

The chain joins TRBV7-6 to TRBJ2-2; TRBD2 aligns across 7 bases. The junction had 8 bases not matched to a gene; V was cut back by 3 bases and J by 7 bases. Germline CDR1 and CDR2: SGHVS and FNYEAQ. CDR3 size: 15 residues. The CDR3 here is CASSLLAGDGGELFF. DNA for the CDR3: TGTGCCAGCAGCTTGTTGGCGGGGGATGGCGGGGAGCTGTTTTTT.